This paragraph reports one TCR beta chain. Its specific antigen is unknown. Within one base of it there is no much larger clone, and no base qualities were kept. The library relied on the immunoSEQ multiplex PCR assay. Entries here come from immuneACCESS through TCRdb and include only in-frame sequences with V and J called. Some clones fail to appear in such tables; in the studies checked, an unresolved V gene covers under half of the shortfall, and the cause of the remainder is unknown. In all, the sample holds some 130,000 clones, and around nine tenths of those were seen once. Approximately 10% of the sample rests with the top ten. The entry originates in a study of PD-1 blockade in mismatch repair-deficient tumors (TCRdb year 2017). Concerning the study at large: Between late 2013 and 2016, the trial enrolled approximately 91 consecutive patients with about a dozen types of mismatch repair-deficient cancer, all of whom had received prior treatment and were progressing. Tumor-associated T cell clones in the peripheral blood of patients responding to PD-1 blockade were tracked using deep sequencing of TCR CDR3 regions.

Study-level results and caveats: Rapid expansion after pembrolizumab followed by contraction, generally before radiologic responses, was shown by tumor-resident clones, which were often undetectable in blood before treatment.

Mismatch repair deficiency was established in every enrolled patient by polymerase chain reaction or immunohistochemistry. TCR sequencing was carried out for a few patients who responded to pembrolizumab therapy. The phase II trial prospectively tested pembrolizumab PD-1 blockade in advanced mismatch repair-deficient cancers regardless of tissue of origin. Peripheral blood T cell samples were gathered serially, both before PD-1 blockade started and at multiple time points afterward. The timing of each blood sample was reported as weeks after the first dose of pembrolizumab. CDR3 length: 16 amino acids, cysteine to phenylalanine. Just the 48-base CDR3 DNA is kept, in frame starting at base 1. Relative to germline, V is 0 bases shorter and J is 2 bases shorter, with 13 bases between their ends. In the germline V gene, CDR1 corresponds to LGHNA and CDR2 to YSLEER.

The chain joins TRBV4-3 to TRBJ2-5; possibly the D gene is TRBD1, per 6 matching bases. The receptor was isolated from an adult with mismatch repair-deficient cancer. The sequencing here drew on peripheral blood, taken approximately 69 weeks after starting pembrolizumab. The CDR3 reads as follows: CASSQDYRQGQETQYF. Here is the DNA: TGCGCCAGCAGCCAAGATTATAGGCAGGGGCAAGAGACCCAGTACTTC.